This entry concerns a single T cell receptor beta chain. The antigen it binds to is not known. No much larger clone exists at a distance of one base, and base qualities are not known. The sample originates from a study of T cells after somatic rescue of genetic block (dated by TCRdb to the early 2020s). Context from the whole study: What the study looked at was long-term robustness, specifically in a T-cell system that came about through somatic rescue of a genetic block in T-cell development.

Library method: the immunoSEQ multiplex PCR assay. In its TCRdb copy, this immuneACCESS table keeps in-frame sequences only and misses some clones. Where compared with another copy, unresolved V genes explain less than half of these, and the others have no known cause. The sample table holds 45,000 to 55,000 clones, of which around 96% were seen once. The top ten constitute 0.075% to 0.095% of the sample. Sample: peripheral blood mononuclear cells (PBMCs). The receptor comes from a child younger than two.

The CDR3 corresponds to CASRLGLGERADTQYF. The nucleotide sequence is TGTGCCAGCAGGCTGGGACTCGGGGAAAGGGCAGATACGCAGTATTTT. This receptor chain uses TRBV27 and TRBJ2-3; perhaps TRBD2 is the D gene, with 6 bases matching. The germline V gene (reference sequence) sets CDR1 to MNHEY and CDR2 to SMNVEV. The trim is 6 bases for V and 4 bases for J, with a gap of 20 bases between the germline ends. Its CDR3 holds 16 amino acids, cysteine through phenylalanine. This entry keeps only the CDR3 DNA: 48 bases, framed from base 1.